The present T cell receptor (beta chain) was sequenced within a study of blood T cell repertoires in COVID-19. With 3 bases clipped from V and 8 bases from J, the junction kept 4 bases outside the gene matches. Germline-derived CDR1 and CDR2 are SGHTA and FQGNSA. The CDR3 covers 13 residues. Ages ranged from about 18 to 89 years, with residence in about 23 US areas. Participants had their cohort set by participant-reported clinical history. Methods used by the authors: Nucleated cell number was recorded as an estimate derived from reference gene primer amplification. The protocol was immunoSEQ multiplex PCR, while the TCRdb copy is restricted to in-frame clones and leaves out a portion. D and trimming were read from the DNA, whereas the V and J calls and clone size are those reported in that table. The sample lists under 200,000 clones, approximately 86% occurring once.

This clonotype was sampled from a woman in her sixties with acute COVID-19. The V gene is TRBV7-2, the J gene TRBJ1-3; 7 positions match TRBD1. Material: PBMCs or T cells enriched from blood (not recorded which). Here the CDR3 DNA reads TGTGCCAGCAGCTTGGCCAGGGGGTACACCATATATTTT. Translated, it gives CASSLARGYTIYF.